Below are 20 T cell receptor beta chains sequenced from a single sample in a study of cytomegalovirus exposure and HLA in healthy donors. The PCR contained 60 Vbeta and 13 Jbeta primers. The table came from immunoSEQ multiplex PCR; TCRdb's copy has only in-frame clones and leaves some out. The sample carries some 80,000 clones, about 79% recorded once. The sample taken for sequencing was PBMCs. Every receptor here comes from a man aged 35 to 55 in good health and CMV-seronegative.

The chain has TRBV5-6 and TRBJ2-1; 10 bases match TRBD2. Germline lookup yields CDR1 SGHDT and CDR2 YYEEEE. After removal of 3 bases from V and 1 base from J, the junction contained 1 base not matched to a gene. CDR3 size: 15 residues. The CDR3 reads CASSSSGRSYNEQFF. In DNA form, the CDR3 reads TGTGCCAGCAGCTCTAGCGGGAGATCCTACAATGAGCAGTTCTTC.

CDR3 sequence: CASSPRATVANYGYTF. CDR3 nucleotide sequence: TGTGCCAGCAGTCCCCGGGCGACAGTCGCTAACTATGGCTACACCTTC. The chain couples TRBV28 to TRBJ1-2; D possibly corresponds to TRBD1 (5 bases). V lost 5 bases and J lost 0, with 16 bases in between. The CDR3 is 16 residues long. Germline V CDR1 and CDR2: MDHEN, SYDVKM.

The genes are TRBV29-1 and TRBJ1-1; perhaps TRBD1 as D (6 bases). V was shortened by 8 bases and J by 4 bases, with 17 bases between the two germline ends. The CDR3 contains 13 residues. In germline, CDR1 is SQVTM, CDR2 ANQGSEA. CDR3 DNA: TGCAGCACCAGTCATGGGGGCGGCACTGAAGCTTTCTTT. This encodes CSTSHGGGTEAFF. The full variable domain, rest sourced from reference TRBV29-1 and TRBJ1-1, is SAVISQKPSRDICQRGTSLTIQCQVDSQVTMMFWYRQQPGQSLTLIATANQGSEATYESGFVIDKFPISRPNLTFSTLTVSNMSPEDSSIYLCSTSHGGGTEAFFGQGTRLTVV.

This rearrangement joins TRBV5-6 to TRBJ2-1, with TRBD1 matching over 10 bases. Germline V gives CDR1 SGHDT, CDR2 YYEEEE. The V segment lost 4 bases and the J segment 14 bases; nucleotides outside the gene matches: 6. There are 12 residues in the CDR3. The DNA of the CDR3 is TGTGCCAGCAGCATAGGACAGGGGGTCGAGTTCTTC. This encodes CASSIGQGVEFF.

The V call is TRBV19, the J call TRBJ1-1; 7 bases fit TRBD1. V dropped 5 bases and J dropped 3; count of bases not matched to a gene: 9. Germline CDR1 reads LNHDA; CDR2 reads SQIVND (reference sequence). CDR3 length equals 15 residues. The CDR3 bases are TGTGCCAGTAGTCAGTTGGACAGGCCACACACTGAAGCTTTCTTT. This gives the protein CASSQLDRPHTEAFF. Full variable domain (rest looked up from reference TRBV19 and TRBJ1-1): DGGITQSPKYLFRKEGQNVTLSCEQNLNHDAMYWYRQDPGQGLRLIYYSQIVNDFQKGDIAEGYSVSREKKESFPLTVTSAQKNPTAFYLCASSQLDRPHTEAFFGQGTRLTVV.

The rearrangement links TRBV4-1 to TRBJ1-1; D remains ambiguous. CDR3 length: 13 residues. Trimming cost V 3 bases and J 7 bases, with 12 bases left between them. Germline lookup yields CDR1 MGHRA and CDR2 YSYEKL. In nucleotides, the CDR3 is TGCGCCAGCAGCCATGCGCCGGAGGTTGAAGCTTTCTTT. It translates to CASSHAPEVEAFF.

The gene calls are TRBV6-9 and TRBJ2-2; TRBD2 is a possible D gene (5 bases). There are 13 residues in the CDR3. V lost 2 bases and J 7 bases, leaving 8 bases between the germline ends. CDR1 MNHGY and CDR2 SVAAGI come from the germline V gene. The CDR3 DNA reads as TGTGCCAGCAGTTATGCAGCGGACGGGGAGCTGTTTTTT. It translates to CASSYAADGELFF.

V is TRBV11-2 and J is TRBJ1-4; no definite D call. The CDR3 is made up of 15 amino acids. Trimming shortened V by 6 bases and J by 0 bases, and 11 bases separated the two germline ends. Germline CDR1 is SGHAT and CDR2 is FQNNGV. The CDR3 nucleotides read TGTGCCAGCAGGCATAGGACTGCAACTAATGAAAAACTGTTTTTT. As protein: CASRHRTATNEKLFF.

Comments on this clone: An end of the junction does not agree with germline; a read error may underlie this. The genes are TRBV7-7 and TRBJ2-1; the D gene is possibly TRBD1 (6 bases). The CDR3 length is 12 residues. Per the germline V gene, CDR1 is SSHAT and CDR2 is FNYEAQ (reference sequence). As DNA, the CDR3 is TGTGCTAGCAGTCCCACAGGGCGTGAGCAGTTCTTC. Translated: CASSPTGREQFF.

The J gene is TRBJ2-5, the V gene TRBV7-9; maybe TRBD1 (5 bases). V dropped 6 bases and J dropped 1 base, with 15 bases sitting between them. This CDR3 contains 15 residues. Germline V CDR1 and CDR2: SEHNR, FQNEAQ (reference sequence). In DNA form, the CDR3 reads TGTGCCAGCAGTGAGCAGGCAGGGATCCAAGAGACCCAGTACTTC. Protein sequence: CASSEQAGIQETQYF.

The chain joins TRBV6-1 to TRBJ2-7; 9 positions agree with TRBD1. The CDR3 is 15 amino acids. From germline, CDR1 is MNHNS and CDR2 SASEGT. V lost 7 bases, J lost 2 bases, and 9 bases stayed unmatched. DNA for the CDR3: TGTGCCAGCATAAAGGACAGGGGTCGGACCTACGAGCAGTACTTC. It specifies CASIKDRGRTYEQYF.

The CDR3 here is CASSFISGGGEQYF. In DNA, the CDR3 is TGTGCCAGCAGTTTTATTAGCGGGGGAGGGGAGCAGTACTTC. The chain uses TRBV6-1 and TRBJ2-7, with 9 bases matching TRBD2. CDR3 length: 14 amino acids. V was clipped by 5 bases and J by 7 bases; unmatched bases: 9. Germline lookup yields CDR1 MNHNS and CDR2 SASEGT.

The CDR3 DNA reads TGTGCCAGGAAAAACTTTGAGGAACCCGGGGAGCTGTTTTTT. Residues: CARKNFEEPGELFF. The chain joins TRBV5-4 to TRBJ2-2; D ambiguous. V shed 8 bases and J shed 6 bases, with 17 bases lying between them. Germline V lookup: CDR1 SGHNT, CDR2 YYREEE (reference sequence). The CDR3 has 14 amino acids. Full variable domain (missing parts from reference TRBV5-4 and TRBJ2-2): ETGVTQSPTHLIKTRGQQVTLRCSSQSGHNTVSWYQQALGQGPQFIFQYYREEENGRGNFPPRFSGLQFPNYSSELNVNALELDDSALYLCARKNFEEPGELFFGEGSRLTVL.

J is TRBJ1-3 and V is TRBV6-1; weak D call: TRBD1 (6 bases). The CDR3 runs 16 residues. The V end was cut by 3 bases, the J end by 0 bases, with 12 bases between. The germline V gene has CDR1 MNHNS and CDR2 SASEGT. CDR3 DNA: TGTGCCAGCAGTGAGGGGGCAACCTTCTCTGGAAACACCATATATTTT. Encoded protein: CASSEGATFSGNTIYF.

Remarks on this clone: Other DNA sequences in this specimen translate into the identical CDR3. The chain has TRBV5-5 and TRBJ2-7, with 8 nucleotides matching TRBD1. The CDR3 spans 16 residues. CDR1 and CDR2 (germline): SGHKS, YYEKEE (reference sequence). V lost 4 bases and J lost 6; bases outside the gene matches: 15. This CDR3 reads CASSPARGQGPSEQYF. The CDR3 DNA follows: TGTGCCAGCAGCCCCGCCAGGGGGCAGGGCCCCAGCGAGCAGTACTTC. Using reference TRBV5-5 and TRBJ2-7 for the parts outside the CDR3, the full variable domain is DAGVTQSPTHLIKTRGQQVTLRCSPISGHKSVSWYQQVLGQGPQFIFQYYEKEERGRGNFPDRFSARQFPNYSSELNVNALLLGDSALYLCASSPARGQGPSEQYFGPGTRLTVT.

V and J are TRBV7-9 and TRBJ1-1; TRBD1 agrees at 8 bases. The CDR3 consists of 14 residues. Looked up from germline, CDR1 is SEHNR and CDR2 is FQNEAQ (reference sequence). Trimming took 5 bases from V and 7 from J; bases not matched to a gene: 9. CDR3 in amino acids: CASSPGQGSGEAFF. The DNA for the CDR3 is TGTGCCAGCAGCCCTGGACAGGGTTCCGGTGAAGCTTTCTTT. Full variable domain (outside the CDR3, taken from reference TRBV7-9 and TRBJ1-1): DTGVSQNPRHKITKRGQNVTFRCDPISEHNRLYWYRQTLGQGPEFLTYFQNEAQLEKSRLLSDRFSAERPKGSFSTLEIQRTEQGDSAMYLCASSPGQGSGEAFFGQGTRLTVV.

The V gene is TRBV6-1, the J gene TRBJ1-1, with D possibly being TRBD1 (5 bases). The V end lost 6 bases, the J end lost 1 base, and 6 bases lay between the germline ends. Germline values: CDR1 MNHNS, CDR2 SASEGT. The CDR3 extends over 12 amino acids. This CDR3 reads CASRTANTEAFF. CDR3 sequence (DNA): TGTGCCAGCAGGACAGCGAACACTGAAGCTTTCTTT.

The J gene is TRBJ2-7, the V gene TRBV7-9; TRBD1 matches 9 bases. Germline V gene lookup returns CDR1 SEHNR and CDR2 FQNEAQ (reference sequence). J lost 1 base, V lost 5 bases, and 6 bases had no gene match. The length of the CDR3 is 15 residues. The CDR3 sequence: CASSRAGTGSYEQYF. For the CDR3, the DNA is TGTGCCAGCAGCCGAGCCGGGACAGGGTCCTACGAGCAGTACTTC.

CDR3 sequence reads: CASSYGTVVGQPQHF. CDR3 sequence (DNA): TGTGCCAGCAGTTACGGGACAGTGGTCGGGCAGCCCCAGCATTTT. The chain uses TRBV6-5 and TRBJ1-5, with 7 positions matching TRBD1. The CDR3 totals 15 residues. Trimming removed 2 bases from V and 7 bases from J; junction bases left unmatched: 8. Germline V gene sequence: CDR1 MNHEY, CDR2 SVGAGI.

The chain recombines TRBV28 with TRBJ1-2; 10 nucleotides agree with TRBD1. The germline V gene has CDR1 MDHEN and CDR2 SYDVKM. Germline trimming cut 6 bases from V and 8 bases from J; bases unmatched to any gene: 9. The CDR3 contains 14 residues. The CDR3 region has the DNA TGTGCCAGCAGACCGACAGGGGGCGCTTCCGGCTACACCTTC. It specifies CASRPTGGASGYTF.